The rows below give T cell receptor beta chains drawn from one sample of a study of T cell responses to AZD1222 COVID-19 vaccine. Here immunoSEQ multiplex PCR was the method, and the copy in TCRdb shows in-frame clones only, minus some. The sample holds roughly 110,000 clones; more than 75% are singletons and the top ten take 20% to 25%. The sample consisted of peripheral blood, taken on day 0 of AZD1222 vaccination. The receptors originated from an adult in good health. CDR3s include the opening cysteine and the closing phenylalanine or tryptophan. Each record gives: clone size, J gene, D gene, V gene, CDR3 DNA, CDR3 protein. A D gene is named only where the DNA matches it firmly. Size tells how often a clone was seen (once, few, many) or the class of an expanded clone, and some rows leave it out.

NA TRBJ2-3 TRBD2 TRBV10-3 TGTGCCATCAGTGATGGTAGCGGGGGTCTTTTTGATACGCAGTATTTT CAISDGSGGLFDTQYF
NA TRBJ1-2 TRBD1 TRBV3-1/TRBV3-2 TGTGCCAGCAGCCAAGATCGACAGGGATCTTCTGGCTACACCTTC CASSQDRQGSSGYTF
NA TRBJ2-1 TRBD2 TRBV4-3 TGCGCCAGCAACCGGCGGGAGTACATCGATGAGCAGTTCTTC CASNRREYIDEQFF
NA TRBJ1-2 TRBD1 TRBV7-2 TGTGCCAGCAGCTTAGGGTTCCGGGACAGCATTACTAGGGGCTACACCTTC CASSLGFRDSITRGYTF
NA TRBJ2-7 NA TRBV7-2 TGTGCCAGCAGCTTAGCGCAGGGATCCGAGCAGTACTTC CASSLAQGSEQYF
NA TRBJ2-3 NA TRBV6-5 TGTGCCAGCAGTTCGTCCGGAGCAGGGGCAGATACGCAGTATTTT CASSSSGAGADTQYF
NA TRBJ1-2 NA TRBV30 TGTGCCTGGAGTGATTCGGTTTATAACTATGGCTACACCTTC CAWSDSVYNYGYTF
NA TRBJ2-2 NA TRBV6-1 TGTGCCAGCAGTGAACTGTGGGGGAACACCGGGGAGCTGTTTTTT CASSELWGNTGELFF
NA TRBJ1-2 TRBD1 TRBV10-3 TGTGCCACGGCGGCCGGGACAGGGAATTTACGTGGCTACACCTTC CATAAGTGNLRGYTF
NA TRBJ2-1 NA TRBV5-4 TGTGCCAGCAGCTTGGACGGGAGTGGGACAAATGAGCAGTTCTTC CASSLDGSGTNEQFF
NA TRBJ1-1 NA TRBV19 TGTGCCAGTAGTACTCAGGCCGACACTGAAGCTTTCTTT CASSTQADTEAFF
NA TRBJ1-3 NA TRBV6-5 TGTGCCAGCTTAAAGGGGCTACTGCTCGGAAACACCATATATTTT CASLKGLLLGNTIYF
once TRBJ1-6 NA TRBV30 TGTGCCTGGAGTACCCAGTCGCTACTGGAGAATTCACCCCTCCACTTT CAWSTQSLLENSPLHF
NA TRBJ2-5 NA TRBV7-2 TGTGCCAGCAGCCTCGCGGAAGAGACCCAGTACTTC CASSLAEETQYF
NA TRBJ2-3 TRBD2 TRBV6-6 TGTGCCAGCAGCCGACTAGCGGGGCGCAGCACAGATACGCAGTATTTT CASSRLAGRSTDTQYF
NA TRBJ2-3 NA TRBV9 TGTGCCAGCAGCGTAGCTTTAGGAGATACGCAGTATTTT CASSVALGDTQYF